Each of the 13 T cell receptor beta chains below was sequenced from the same sample in a study of CD4 T cells in relation to SARS-CoV-2 and coronaviruses. These TCRs are of unknown antigen specificity. The protocol was immunoSEQ multiplex PCR, while the TCRdb copy is restricted to in-frame clones and leaves out a portion. Of 18,000 or so clones listed, almost 80% are singletons. Before the COVID-19 pandemic, during about 2011-2019, CD4+ T cells were taken from unexposed donors. The cells were cultured for under 13 days before CD4+ T cells were isolated. Sequenced sample: CD4+ T cells from PBMCs, cultured in vitro. These receptors all stem from a human donor in good health.

The chain has TRBV5-1 and TRBJ2-1, with 10 bases that match TRBD1. This CDR3 is built from 15 residues. CDR1 is SGHRS, CDR2 YFSETQ, per germline. The J segment lost 8 bases and the V segment lost 3 bases, leaving 8 bases of the junction unmatched. CDR3 bases: TGCGCCAGCAGCTCGGGACAGGGGATAGGGGATGAGCAGTTCTTC. Protein sequence: CASSSGQGIGDEQFF.

This clone has a handful of counts. The chain recombines TRBV19 with TRBJ1-5, with TRBD1 identical over 9 bases. Per the germline V gene, CDR1 is LNHDA and CDR2 is SQIVND (reference sequence). V gave up 4 bases and J gave up 4 bases; unmatched junction bases: 5. The CDR3 length is 15 residues. This CDR3 is CASSKDRGRNQPQHF. DNA for the CDR3: TGTGCCAGTAGTAAAGACAGGGGGAGAAATCAGCCCCAGCATTTT.

This chain connects TRBV6-5 to TRBJ2-7; D perhaps matches TRBD1 (6 bases). The CDR3 sequence is 15 residues long. Germline-derived CDR1 and CDR2 are MNHEY and SVGAGI. The V end lost 2 bases, the J end lost 1 base, and 12 bases lay between the germline ends. CDR3 in DNA: TGTGCCAGCAGTTACGGTGCCGACAGGTCCTACGAGCAGTACTTC. Protein sequence: CASSYGADRSYEQYF.

This clone was detected only once. The chain joins TRBV14 to TRBJ2-1; D is undetermined. The CDR3 totals 17 residues. Deletions cut 0 bases from V and 1 base from J, with 13 bases between. Per the germline V gene, CDR1 is SGHDN and CDR2 is FVKESK. The chain's CDR3 is CASSQEGWAPSYNEQFF. The CDR3 DNA reads TGTGCCAGCAGCCAAGAGGGCTGGGCCCCTTCCTACAATGAGCAGTTCTTC.

V and J are TRBV19 and TRBJ1-1; D is undetermined. CDR1 and CDR2 (germline): LNHDA, SQIVND (reference sequence). This CDR3 is built from 13 residues. The ends were cut back, 5 bases at V and 1 base at J, with 8 bases in the middle. The CDR3 DNA follows: TGTGCCAGTAGTCCAGCCGGGAACACTGAAGCTTTCTTT. Encoded protein: CASSPAGNTEAFF. Full variable domain (remainder filled in from reference TRBV19 and TRBJ1-1): DGGITQSPKYLFRKEGQNVTLSCEQNLNHDAMYWYRQDPGQGLRLIYYSQIVNDFQKGDIAEGYSVSREKKESFPLTVTSAQKNPTAFYLCASSPAGNTEAFFGQGTRLTVV.

The V and J genes are TRBV3-1 (or the pseudogene TRBV3-2) and TRBJ1-2; D is unclear. V lost 3 bases to trimming and J lost 4 bases, with 3 bases between them. CDR3 size: 11 residues. From germline, CDR1 is LGHDT and CDR2 YNNKEL (reference sequence). In DNA form, the CDR3 reads TGTGCCAGCAGCCAGGGCTATGGCTACACCTTC. As protein: CASSQGYGYTF.

The V gene is TRBV30, the J gene TRBJ2-1; 9 bases agree with TRBD2. The length of the CDR3 is 13 residues. The germline V gene has CDR1 GTSNPN and CDR2 SVGIG (reference sequence). The V and J ends lost 1 base and 8 bases, in that order; junction bases with no gene match: 3. CDR3 in amino acids: CAWSGIAGDEQFF. CDR3 nucleotide sequence: TGTGCCTGGAGTGGGATAGCGGGAGATGAGCAGTTCTTC.

The chain recombines TRBV27 with TRBJ1-2, with TRBD1 as a possible D gene (5 bases). CDR3 size: 13 residues. In germline, CDR1 is MNHEY, CDR2 SMNVEV (reference sequence). The V end was cut by 5 bases, the J end by 6 bases, with 13 bases between. The CDR3 spells CASSPSGTDGYTF. The CDR3 bases are TGTGCCAGCAGTCCGTCCGGGACGGATGGCTACACCTTC.

V usage is TRBV4-1 and J usage is TRBJ1-1; no clear D gene. V was clipped by 1 base and J by 3 bases, with 12 bases between them. CDR1 is MGHRA, CDR2 YSYEKL, per germline. This CDR3 is 15 amino acids long. CDR3 sequence reads: CASSQGWGGDTEAFF. CDR3 in DNA: TGCGCCAGCAGCCAAGGGTGGGGAGGAGACACTGAAGCTTTCTTT.

The J gene is TRBJ2-5, the V gene TRBV24-1, with TRBD1 matching 7 bases. Germline V gives CDR1 KGHDR, CDR2 SFDVKD. Losses at the gene ends were 2 bases for V and 4 bases for J; bases not matched to a gene: 9. CDR3 length: 16 residues. CDR3 sequence reads: CATSDSQGVRAETQYF. CDR3 in DNA: TGTGCCACCAGTGATTCTCAGGGGGTGCGGGCAGAGACCCAGTACTTC.

V and J are TRBV19 and TRBJ2-7; D could derive from TRBD1 or TRBD2 (5 bases each). V was pared by 4 bases and J by 6 bases, with 13 bases between. Germline CDR1 and CDR2: LNHDA and SQIVND (reference sequence). The CDR3 contains 13 residues. In DNA form, the CDR3 reads TGTGCCAGTAGTAGCACAGGTCGGGGCGAGCAGTACTTC. This codes for CASSSTGRGEQYF. The whole variable domain, filled in from reference TRBV19 and TRBJ2-7, reads DGGITQSPKYLFRKEGQNVTLSCEQNLNHDAMYWYRQDPGQGLRLIYYSQIVNDFQKGDIAEGYSVSREKKESFPLTVTSAQKNPTAFYLCASSSTGRGEQYFGPGTRLTVT.

The CDR3 protein is CASSPDTSYEQYF. DNA for the CDR3: TGTGCCAGCTCACCAGACACCTCCTACGAGCAGTACTTC. This chain connects TRBV18 to TRBJ2-7; D is undetermined. Germline V gene lookup returns CDR1 KGHSH and CDR2 LQKENI. The CDR3 covers 13 residues. The V end was cut by 2 bases, the J end by 0 bases, with 5 bases between.

This rearrangement joins TRBV5-6 to TRBJ1-1; TRBD1 is a possible D gene (5 bases). Germline V lookup: CDR1 SGHDT, CDR2 YYEEEE. V was trimmed by 6 bases and J by 2 bases, leaving 14 bases between them. This CDR3 has 14 residues. CDR3 sequence reads: CASTKGRPNTEAFF. Here the CDR3 DNA reads TGTGCCAGCACGAAGGGACGGCCTAACACTGAAGCTTTCTTT.